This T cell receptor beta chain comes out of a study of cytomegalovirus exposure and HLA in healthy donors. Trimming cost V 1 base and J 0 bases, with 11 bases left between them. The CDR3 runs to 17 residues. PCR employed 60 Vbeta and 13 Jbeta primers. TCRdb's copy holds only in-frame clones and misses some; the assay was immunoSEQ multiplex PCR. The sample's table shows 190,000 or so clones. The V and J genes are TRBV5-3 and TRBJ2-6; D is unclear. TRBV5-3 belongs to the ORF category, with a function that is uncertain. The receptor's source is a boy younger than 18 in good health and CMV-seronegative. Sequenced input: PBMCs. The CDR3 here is CARSLQRLYSGANVLTF. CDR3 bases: TGTGCCAGAAGCTTGCAGCGTTTATACTCTGGGGCCAACGTCCTGACTTTC.